A single sample is the source of the 20 T cell receptor beta chains below, sequenced in a study of blood T cell repertoires in COVID-19. The method was immunoSEQ multiplex PCR; TCRdb's version includes in-frame clones alone and lacks a portion of them. This table has fewer than 300,000 clones, 75% to 95% appearing once. Material for sequencing was PBMCs or T cells enriched from blood (not recorded which). These receptors were collected from a woman in her 30s who had recovered from COVID-19.

The chain couples TRBV19 to TRBJ1-5, with 8 bases aligning to TRBD1. Germline values: CDR1 LNHDA, CDR2 SQIVND (reference sequence). The CDR3 loop spans 12 amino acids. V was pared by 8 bases and J by 6 bases, with 3 bases of the junction left unmatched. CDR3 region: CASGQGGQPQHF. CDR3 sequence (DNA): TGTGCCAGTGGACAGGGTGGTCAGCCCCAGCATTTT.

The V and J genes are TRBV15 and TRBJ1-4, with 9 bases that match TRBD1. This CDR3 contains 15 residues. CDR1 is LNHNV and CDR2 is YYDKDF in the germline V gene (reference sequence). The V segment lost 8 bases and the J segment 0 bases; nucleotides outside the gene matches: 4. The CDR3 protein is CATSDRGTTNEKLFF. The CDR3 DNA reads as TGTGCCACCTCCGACAGGGGGACAACTAATGAAAAACTGTTTTTT.

The chain recombines TRBV4-3 with TRBJ1-4; 8 bases are shared with TRBD1. V shed 1 base, J shed 8 bases, and the junction held 3 bases outside the gene matches. Germline V gives CDR1 LGHNA, CDR2 YSLEER. This CDR3 contains 14 residues. The CDR3 is CASSQVQGGEKLFF. The CDR3 region has the DNA TGCGCCAGCAGCCAAGTACAGGGGGGGGAAAAACTGTTTTTT.

The chain uses TRBV28 and TRBJ2-7; 11 nucleotides line up with TRBD2. J gave up 4 bases and V 5 bases, and 7 bases lay outside the gene matches. The CDR3 is 15 amino acids. Germline CDR1 is MDHEN and CDR2 is SYDVKM. The CDR3 region has the DNA TGTGCCAGCAGTCTTACCGGGACTAGCGGTTACGAGCAGTACTTC. The encoded protein is CASSLTGTSGYEQYF.

This chain links TRBV5-1 with TRBJ1-3; D unclear. CDR1 is SGHRS, CDR2 YFSETQ, per germline. The CDR3 is 14 residues long. V was shortened by 0 bases and J by 2 bases, with 6 bases between the two germline ends. The CDR3 nucleotides are TGCGCCAGCAGCTTGGCGGGGACTGGAAACACCATATATTTT. Translating gives CASSLAGTGNTIYF.

This clone appeared a single time. The V gene is TRBV19, the J gene TRBJ2-5; 14 nucleotides line up with TRBD2. The CDR3 contains 16 residues. Germline V gene sequence: CDR1 LNHDA, CDR2 SQIVND (reference sequence). V lost 4 bases and J lost 4; bases outside the gene matches: 5. The DNA for the CDR3 is TGTGCCAGTAGTAGACTAGCGGGAGGGCGGAGAGAGACCCAGTACTTC. This encodes CASSRLAGGRRETQYF.

This sequence joins TRBV7-2 and TRBJ2-7; D perhaps matches TRBD1 (6 bases). The CDR3 has 15 amino acids. Germline values: CDR1 SGHTA, CDR2 FQGNSA. V dropped 5 bases and J dropped 3 bases, with 17 bases sitting between them. In nucleotides, the CDR3 is TGTGCCAGCAGCCTTGTAGGGCAGGGGCGCTACGAGCAGTACTTC. It codes for CASSLVGQGRYEQYF.

This clone has a handful of counts. The rearrangement links TRBV7-2 to TRBJ1-2; 9 bases agree with TRBD1. Losses at the gene ends were 1 base for V and 7 bases for J; bases not matched to a gene: 4. Germline CDR1 reads SGHTA; CDR2 reads FQGNSA. This CDR3 has 14 amino acids. The CDR3 is CASSLGRDRAGYTF. The CDR3, as DNA: TGTGCCAGCAGCTTAGGCAGGGACAGGGCTGGCTACACCTTC. Full variable domain (missing parts from reference TRBV7-2 and TRBJ1-2): GAGVSQSPSNKVTEKGKDVELRCDPISGHTALYWYRQSLGQGLEFLIYFQGNSAPDKSGLPSDRFSAERTGGSVSTLTIQRTQQEDSAVYLCASSLGRDRAGYTFGSGTRLTVV.

The V gene is TRBV19, the J gene TRBJ2-7; 8 bases line up with TRBD2. V lost 11 bases to trimming and J lost 6 bases; unmatched junction nucleotides: 6. CDR1 is LNHDA, CDR2 SQIVND, per germline (reference sequence). There are 11 residues in the CDR3. CDR3 in amino acids: CASAGGPEQYF. CDR3 nucleotides: TGTGCCTCGGCGGGGGGTCCCGAGCAGTACTTC.

The J gene is TRBJ2-2, the V gene TRBV11-2, with a weak D call TRBD2 (5 bases). Germline assignment: CDR1 SGHAT and CDR2 FQNNGV. Trimming removed 5 bases from V and 6 bases from J, with 10 bases in between. This CDR3 has 13 residues. CDR3 in DNA: TGTGCCAGCAGCCCCCCGCGGGCCGGGGAGCTGTTTTTT. Translating gives CASSPPRAGELFF.

This sequence joins TRBV5-4 and TRBJ2-6; 9 positions agree with TRBD1. The V segment lost 5 bases and the J segment 2 bases; nucleotides outside the gene matches: 2. CDR3 length: 15 residues. Per the germline V gene, CDR1 is SGHNT and CDR2 is YYREEE (reference sequence). The CDR3 DNA sequence: TGTGCCAGCAGGGGACAGGGAACTGGGGCCAACGTCCTGACTTTC. Protein product: CASRGQGTGANVLTF.

The chain employs TRBV20-1 and TRBJ2-3, with 10 bases identical to TRBD1. The CDR3 consists of 16 residues. Germline trimming cut 3 bases from V and 4 bases from J; bases unmatched to any gene: 10. From germline, CDR1 is DFQATT and CDR2 SNEGSKA (reference sequence). CDR3 loop: CSASSGTGVSPDTQYF. In DNA, the CDR3 is TGCAGTGCTAGTTCAGGGACAGGGGTGAGCCCAGATACGCAGTATTTT.

The chain uses TRBV7-3 and TRBJ2-7; a possible D gene is TRBD1 (6 bases). The CDR3 runs to 14 residues. The germline gives CDR1 SGHTA, CDR2 FQGTGA. The ends were cut back, 4 bases at V and 0 bases at J, with 10 bases in the middle. CDR3: CASSSQGNSYEQYF. The CDR3 DNA reads TGTGCCAGCAGCTCTCAGGGGAACTCCTACGAGCAGTACTTC.

The chain links TRBV28 to TRBJ1-1, with D tentatively TRBD1 (6 bases). CDR3 length equals 13 residues. In germline, CDR1 is MDHEN, CDR2 SYDVKM. V was shortened by 1 base and J by 6 bases, with 9 bases between the two germline ends. The CDR3 DNA sequence: TGTGCCAGCAGTTTATTACAGGGCTCTGAAGCTTTCTTT. Protein sequence: CASSLLQGSEAFF.

Here the CDR3 reads CASSPPAGGNTEAFF. CDR3 nucleotides: TGTGCCAGCTCACCGCCGGCCGGCGGGAACACTGAAGCTTTCTTT. The genes are TRBV18 and TRBJ1-1; D ambiguous. The CDR3 spans 15 residues. Trimming pared 3 bases from V and 1 base from J, leaving 12 bases between. The V gene's germline CDR1 is KGHSH and CDR2 LQKENI.

V usage is TRBV11-3 and J usage is TRBJ2-7; 7 nucleotides align to TRBD2. The CDR3 is made up of 13 amino acids. The germline V gene encodes CDR1 SGHNT and CDR2 YENEEA. V lost 3 bases and J lost 6; bases outside the gene matches: 5. The CDR3 DNA reads as TGTGCCAGCAGCTTCAGCGGGACTGGCGAGCAGTACTTC. Encoded protein: CASSFSGTGEQYF.

The chain recombines TRBV7-2 with TRBJ1-5; TRBD1 might be the D (5 bases). Germline V CDR1 and CDR2: SGHTA, FQGNSA. V was cut by 3 bases and J by 0 bases, with 9 bases left in between. The CDR3 consists of 15 residues. The CDR3: CASSFDRNSNQPQHF. CDR3 in DNA: TGTGCCAGCAGCTTCGACAGAAATAGCAATCAGCCCCAGCATTTT.

The J gene is TRBJ2-1, the V gene TRBV5-4; TRBD2 is a possible D gene (5 bases). CDR3 length: 15 amino acids. Germline V CDR1 and CDR2: SGHNT, YYREEE (reference sequence). V shed 0 bases and J shed 4 bases, with 11 bases lying between them. As DNA, the CDR3 is TGTGCCAGCAGCTTGGGGGAGCGGCTATACAATGAGCAGTTCTTC. Its translation is CASSLGERLYNEQFF.

Only one count was recorded for this clone. The rearrangement links TRBV25-1 to TRBJ2-7, with TRBD2 matching over 9 bases. The CDR3 covers 14 residues. Germline V CDR1 and CDR2: MGHDK, SYGVNS. V lost 10 bases, J lost 3 bases, and 10 bases stayed unmatched. The CDR3 nucleotides are TGTGCCACTAGTAGCGGGAGTAGGATCTACGAGCAGTACTTC. This sequence encodes CATSSGSRIYEQYF.

The rearrangement links TRBV7-3 to TRBJ2-3; 10 nucleotides agree with TRBD2. There are 16 residues in the CDR3. Germline V gene data show CDR1 as SGHTA and CDR2 as FQGTGA. With 5 bases clipped from V and 2 bases from J, the junction kept 7 bases outside the gene matches. The CDR3 DNA reads as TGTGCCAGCAGCCCCCGCGGGACTAGCGACACAGATACGCAGTATTTT. It translates to CASSPRGTSDTDTQYF.